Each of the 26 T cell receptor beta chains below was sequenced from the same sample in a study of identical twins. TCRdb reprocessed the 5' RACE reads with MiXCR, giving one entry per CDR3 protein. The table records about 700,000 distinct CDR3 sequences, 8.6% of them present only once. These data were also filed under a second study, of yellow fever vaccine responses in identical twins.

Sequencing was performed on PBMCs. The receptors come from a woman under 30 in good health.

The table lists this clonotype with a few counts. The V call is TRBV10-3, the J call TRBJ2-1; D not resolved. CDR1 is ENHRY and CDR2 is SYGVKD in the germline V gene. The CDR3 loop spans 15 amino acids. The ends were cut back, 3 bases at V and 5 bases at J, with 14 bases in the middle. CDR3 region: CAISDLFLENNEQFF. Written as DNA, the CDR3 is TGTGCCATCAGTGATCTTTTCCTAGAGAACAATGAGCAGTTCTTC.

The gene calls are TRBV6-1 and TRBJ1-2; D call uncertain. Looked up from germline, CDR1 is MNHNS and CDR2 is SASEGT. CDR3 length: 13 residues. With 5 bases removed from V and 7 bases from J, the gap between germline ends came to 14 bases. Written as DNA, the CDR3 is TGTGCCAGCAGTACCCGGGGTCCTGGTGGCTACACCTTC. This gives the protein CASSTRGPGGYTF.

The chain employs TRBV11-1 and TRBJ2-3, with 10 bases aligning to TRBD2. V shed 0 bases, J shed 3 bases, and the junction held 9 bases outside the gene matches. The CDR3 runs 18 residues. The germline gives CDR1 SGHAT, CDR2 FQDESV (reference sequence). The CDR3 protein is CASSLAQQLAGVTDTQYF. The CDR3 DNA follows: TGTGCCAGCAGCTTAGCGCAACAGCTAGCGGGGGTTACAGATACGCAGTATTTT. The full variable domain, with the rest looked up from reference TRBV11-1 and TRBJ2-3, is EAEVAQSPRYKITEKSQAVAFWCDPISGHATLYWYRQILGQGPELLVQFQDESVVDDSQLPKDRFSAERLKGVDSTLKIQPAELGDSAMYLCASSLAQQLAGVTDTQYFGPGTRLTVL.

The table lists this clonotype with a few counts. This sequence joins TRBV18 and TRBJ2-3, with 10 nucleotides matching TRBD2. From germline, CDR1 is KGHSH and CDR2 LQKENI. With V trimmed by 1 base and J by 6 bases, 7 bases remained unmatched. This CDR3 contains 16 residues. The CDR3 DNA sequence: TGTGCCAGCTCACCACGGCTAGCGGGGGCGAGGGATACGCAGTATTTT. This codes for CASSPRLAGARDTQYF.

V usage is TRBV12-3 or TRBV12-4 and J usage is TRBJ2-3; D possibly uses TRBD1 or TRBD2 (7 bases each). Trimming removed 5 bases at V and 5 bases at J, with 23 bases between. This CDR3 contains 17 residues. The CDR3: CASSPTGVLLAGDTQYF. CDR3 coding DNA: TGTGCCAGCAGTCCTACAGGGGTGCTTTTAGCGGGAGATACGCAGTATTTT.

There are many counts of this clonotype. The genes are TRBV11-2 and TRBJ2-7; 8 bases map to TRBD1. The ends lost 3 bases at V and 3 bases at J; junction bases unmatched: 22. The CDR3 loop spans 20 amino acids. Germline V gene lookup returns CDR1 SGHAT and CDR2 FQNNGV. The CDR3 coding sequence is TGTGCCAGCAGCTTGGGCGACCAGACAGGGGCCGCCAATTCCGTCTACGAGCAGTACTTC. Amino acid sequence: CASSLGDQTGAANSVYEQYF. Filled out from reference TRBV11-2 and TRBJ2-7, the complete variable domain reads EAGVAQSPRYKIIEKRQSVAFWCNPISGHATLYWYQQILGQGPKLLIQFQNNGVVDDSQLPKDRFSAERLKGVDSTLKIQPAKLEDSAVYLCASSLGDQTGAANSVYEQYFGPGTRLTVT.

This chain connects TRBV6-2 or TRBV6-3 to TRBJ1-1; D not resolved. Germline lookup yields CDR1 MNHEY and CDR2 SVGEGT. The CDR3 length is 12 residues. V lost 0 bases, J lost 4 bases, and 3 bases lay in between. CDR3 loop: CASSYSFTEAFF. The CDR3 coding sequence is TGTGCCAGCAGTTACTCATTCACTGAAGCTTTCTTT.

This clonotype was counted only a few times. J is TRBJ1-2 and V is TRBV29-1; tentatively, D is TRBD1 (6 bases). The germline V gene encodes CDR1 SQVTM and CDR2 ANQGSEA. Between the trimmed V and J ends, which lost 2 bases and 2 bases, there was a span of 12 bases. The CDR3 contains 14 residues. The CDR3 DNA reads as TGCAGCGTTGAATTGGACAGACTCAACTATGGCTACACCTTC. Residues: CSVELDRLNYGYTF.

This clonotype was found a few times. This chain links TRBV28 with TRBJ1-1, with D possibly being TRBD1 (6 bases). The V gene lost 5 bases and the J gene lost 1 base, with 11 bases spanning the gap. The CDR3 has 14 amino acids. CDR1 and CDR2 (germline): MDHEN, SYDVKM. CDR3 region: CASSRQVTNTEAFF. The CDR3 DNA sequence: TGTGCCAGCAGTCGACAGGTTACGAACACTGAAGCTTTCTTT.

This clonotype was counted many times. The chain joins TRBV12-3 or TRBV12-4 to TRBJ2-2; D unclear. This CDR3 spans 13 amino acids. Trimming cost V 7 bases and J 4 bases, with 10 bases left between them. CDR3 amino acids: CASTLRVTGELFF. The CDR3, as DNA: TGTGCCAGCACCTTGCGAGTCACCGGGGAGCTGTTTTTT.

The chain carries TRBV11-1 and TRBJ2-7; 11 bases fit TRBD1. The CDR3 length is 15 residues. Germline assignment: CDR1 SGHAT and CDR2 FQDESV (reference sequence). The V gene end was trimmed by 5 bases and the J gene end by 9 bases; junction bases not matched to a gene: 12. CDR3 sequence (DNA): TGTGCCAGCAGCCCTCCCGGGACAGGGGGTCTCGGGCAGTACTTC. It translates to CASSPPGTGGLGQYF.

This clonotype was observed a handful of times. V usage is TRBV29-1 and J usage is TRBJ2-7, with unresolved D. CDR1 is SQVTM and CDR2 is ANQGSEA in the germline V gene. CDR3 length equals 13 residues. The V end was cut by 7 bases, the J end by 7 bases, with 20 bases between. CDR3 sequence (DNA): TGCAGCGGGAGTATTGCGGCCTCTTCGGAGCAGTACTTC. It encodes CSGSIAASSEQYF.

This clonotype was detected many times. The CDR3 loop reads CASSSNWGRHSGNTIYF. As DNA, the CDR3 is TGTGCCAGCAGTTCTAATTGGGGCAGACACTCTGGAAACACCATATATTTT. The chain combines TRBV12-3 or TRBV12-4 with TRBJ1-3, with D maybe TRBD1 (5 bases). Trimming removed 4 bases from V and 0 bases from J, with 16 bases in between. The CDR3 consists of 17 residues.

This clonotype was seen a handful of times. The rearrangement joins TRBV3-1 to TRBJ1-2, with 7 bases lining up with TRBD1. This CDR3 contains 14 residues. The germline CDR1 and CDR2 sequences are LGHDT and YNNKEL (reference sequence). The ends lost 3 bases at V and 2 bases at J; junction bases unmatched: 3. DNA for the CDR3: TGTGCCAGCAGCCACGTACAGGGGAACTATGGCTACACCTTC. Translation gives CASSHVQGNYGYTF.

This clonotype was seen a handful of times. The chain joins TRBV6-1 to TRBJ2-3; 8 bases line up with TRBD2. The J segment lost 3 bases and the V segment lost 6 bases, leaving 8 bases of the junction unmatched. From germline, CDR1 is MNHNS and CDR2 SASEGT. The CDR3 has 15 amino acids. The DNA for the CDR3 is TGTGCCAGCAGAGAATCGGGGGGGCTGACAGATACGCAGTATTTT. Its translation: CASRESGGLTDTQYF.

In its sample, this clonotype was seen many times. The CDR3 nucleotides read TGCGCCAGCAGCCAAGAAACCAATGAAAAACTGTTTTTT. It translates to CASSQETNEKLFF. This chain links TRBV4-3 with TRBJ1-4; D gene unclear. There are 13 residues in the CDR3. V was pared by 0 bases and J by 5 bases, with 4 bases between. Germline lookup yields CDR1 LGHNA and CDR2 YSLEER.

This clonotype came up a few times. This CDR3 is CASSLRQSPYEQYF. The CDR3 DNA is TGTGCCAGCAGCTTAAGGCAGTCACCCTACGAGCAGTACTTC. V usage is TRBV7-9 and J usage is TRBJ2-7; D unresolved. Germline V lookup: CDR1 SEHNR, CDR2 FQNEAQ (reference sequence). V was trimmed by 2 bases and J by 2 bases, leaving 10 bases between them. This CDR3 region has 14 residues.

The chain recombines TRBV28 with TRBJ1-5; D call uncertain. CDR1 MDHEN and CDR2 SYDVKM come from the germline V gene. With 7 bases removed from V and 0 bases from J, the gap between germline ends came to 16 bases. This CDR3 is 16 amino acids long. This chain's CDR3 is CASTVAGGYSNQPQHF. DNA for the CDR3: TGTGCCAGCACCGTTGCAGGAGGCTATAGCAATCAGCCCCAGCATTTT.

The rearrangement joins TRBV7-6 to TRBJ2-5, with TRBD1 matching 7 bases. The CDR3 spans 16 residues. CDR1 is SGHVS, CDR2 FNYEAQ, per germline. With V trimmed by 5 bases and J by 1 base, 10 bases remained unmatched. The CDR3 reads CASSPPGQSTQETQYF. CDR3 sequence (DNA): TGTGCCAGCAGCCCGCCGGGACAGTCGACCCAAGAGACCCAGTACTTC.

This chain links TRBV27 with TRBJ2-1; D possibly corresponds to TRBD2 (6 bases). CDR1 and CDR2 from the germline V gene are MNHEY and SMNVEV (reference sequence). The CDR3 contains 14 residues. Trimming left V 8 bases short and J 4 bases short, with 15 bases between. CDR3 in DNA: TGTGCCAGCGGCACGGGACTCTCTTACAATGAGCAGTTCTTC. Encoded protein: CASGTGLSYNEQFF.

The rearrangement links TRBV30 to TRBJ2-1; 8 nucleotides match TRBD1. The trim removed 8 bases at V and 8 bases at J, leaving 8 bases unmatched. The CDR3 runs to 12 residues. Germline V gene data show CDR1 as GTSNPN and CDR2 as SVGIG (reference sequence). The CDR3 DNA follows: TGTGCCGGGGGACAGGCCAAGGATGAGCAGTTCTTC. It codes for CAGGQAKDEQFF. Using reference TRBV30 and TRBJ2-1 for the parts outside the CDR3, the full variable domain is SQTIHQWPATLVQPVGSPLSLECTVEGTSNPNLYWYRQAAGRGLQLLFYSVGIGQISSEVPQNLSASRPQDRQFILSSKKLLLSDSGFYLCAGGQAKDEQFFGPGTRLTVL.

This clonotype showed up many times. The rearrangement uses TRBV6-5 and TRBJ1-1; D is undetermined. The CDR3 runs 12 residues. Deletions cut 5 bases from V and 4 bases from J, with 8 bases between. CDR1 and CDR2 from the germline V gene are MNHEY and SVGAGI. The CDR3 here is CASSPTPTEAFF. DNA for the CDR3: TGTGCCAGCAGTCCTACCCCCACTGAAGCTTTCTTT.

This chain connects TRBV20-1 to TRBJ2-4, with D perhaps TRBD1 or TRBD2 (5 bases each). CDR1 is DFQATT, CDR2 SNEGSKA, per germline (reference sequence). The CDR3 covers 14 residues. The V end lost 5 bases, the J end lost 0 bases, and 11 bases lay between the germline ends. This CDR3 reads CSAPHGTAKNIQYF. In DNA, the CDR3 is TGCAGTGCTCCCCATGGGACAGCCAAAAACATTCAGTACTTC.

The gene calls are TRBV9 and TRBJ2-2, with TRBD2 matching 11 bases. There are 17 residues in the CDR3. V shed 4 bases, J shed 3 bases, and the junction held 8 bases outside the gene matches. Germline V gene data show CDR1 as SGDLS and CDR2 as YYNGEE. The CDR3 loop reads CASSFLAGGPHTGELFF. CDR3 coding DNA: TGTGCCAGCAGCTTCCTAGCGGGAGGCCCCCACACCGGGGAGCTGTTTTTT.

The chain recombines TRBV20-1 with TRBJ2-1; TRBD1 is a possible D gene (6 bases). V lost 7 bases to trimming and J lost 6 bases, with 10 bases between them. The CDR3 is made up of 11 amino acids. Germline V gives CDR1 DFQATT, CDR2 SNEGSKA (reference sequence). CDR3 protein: CSVHRVNEQFF. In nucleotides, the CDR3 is TGCAGTGTACACAGGGTCAATGAGCAGTTCTTC.

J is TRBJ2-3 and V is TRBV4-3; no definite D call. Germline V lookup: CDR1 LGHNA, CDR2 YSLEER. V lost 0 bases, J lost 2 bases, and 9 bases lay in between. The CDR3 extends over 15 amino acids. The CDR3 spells CASSQEVRLTDTQYF. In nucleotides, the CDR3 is TGCGCCAGCAGCCAAGAAGTAAGGCTCACAGATACGCAGTATTTT.